This section outlines one T cell receptor beta chain sequence together with its context. The record originates from a study of Ad26.COV2.S vaccination and SARS-CoV-2 variants. The treatment: around 19 received Ad26.COV2.S at low or high dose, single or two shots; about 5 received placebo; per-sample allocation not given. Specimens were obtained on day 63 following the first vaccine or placebo injection. Assay: immunoSEQ multiplex PCR; the TCRdb copy retains only in-frame clones and omits some. Among roughly 300,000 clones listed, roughly 90% were seen once. Trimming pared 7 bases from V and 0 bases from J, leaving 15 bases between. This CDR3 spans 15 amino acids. Germline CDR1 reads MNHEY; CDR2 reads SMNVEV (reference sequence).

Sequencing used peripheral blood, obtained in a trial of Ad26.COV2.S vaccine versus placebo. The TCR originated in a person aged 18-60 years who received the Ad26.COV2.S COVID-19 vaccine or a placebo. V gene TRBV27 combines with J gene TRBJ1-2; D unclear. As DNA, the CDR3 is TGTGCCAGCACCCCACGGGCGGAAGCTAACTATGGCTACACCTTC. Protein sequence: CASTPRAEANYGYTF.